This entry lists 23 T cell receptor beta chains sequenced from one sample in a study of shared clonotypes between healthy human individuals. Produced via immunoSEQ multiplex PCR; TCRdb's table is partial and in-frame only. The sample yields approximately 1.1 million clones, approximately 80% seen once. Sequenced sample: memory CD4+ T cells from PBMCs. As for subset: CD45RA-negative fraction. The source is a man aged 18 to 35 in good health. Some clones in this sample may be carry-over from other donors' samples.

Of note for this clone: The sample carries other DNA sequences with the same CDR3. The V call is TRBV18, the J call TRBJ2-7; D gene ambiguous. Germline CDR1 and CDR2: KGHSH and LQKENI. V was shortened by 3 bases and J by 0 bases, with 6 bases between the two germline ends. CDR3 length: 13 residues. The CDR3 DNA reads TGTGCCAGCTCACCCAAAGCCTCCTACGAGCAGTACTTC. Its protein product is CASSPKASYEQYF.

The rearrangement joins TRBV28 to TRBJ2-6; D is unclear. Per germline, CDR1 MDHEN and CDR2 SYDVKM. The CDR3 is 15 amino acids. V lost 5 bases to trimming and J lost 0 bases, with 8 bases between them. The CDR3 here is CASSALASGANVLTF. Written as DNA, the CDR3 is TGTGCCAGCAGTGCATTAGCCTCTGGGGCCAACGTCCTGACTTTC.

This clone was recorded at least ten times. Other DNA sequences within the sample encode an identical CDR3. V gene TRBV2 combines with J gene TRBJ1-5; D might be TRBD1 (6 bases). This CDR3 region has 13 residues. Between the trimmed V and J ends, which lost 6 bases and 5 bases, there was a span of 11 bases. Germline CDR1 SNHLY, CDR2 FYNNEI. The CDR3: CASSADRDQPQHF. For the CDR3, the DNA is TGTGCCAGCAGCGCGGACAGAGATCAGCCCCAGCATTTT.

This clone was seen a few times. At the DNA level, this CDR3 is encoded by other sequences in the same sample as well. CDR3 sequence (DNA): TGTGCCAGCTCACCTCAGGGACAGGGCTACGAGCAGTACTTC. It is translated as CASSPQGQGYEQYF. The rearrangement links TRBV18 to TRBJ2-7; 9 bases line up with TRBD1. This CDR3 is 14 amino acids long. The germline gives CDR1 KGHSH, CDR2 LQKENI. J lost 3 bases, V lost 3 bases, and 3 bases had no gene match.

This clone was observed a few times. The chain links TRBV10-1 to TRBJ1-1, with D perhaps TRBD1 (6 bases). Germline V gene sequence: CDR1 WNHNN, CDR2 SYGVQD (reference sequence). CDR3 length: 15 amino acids. The V and J ends lost 4 bases and 1 base respectively, with 13 bases between them. The CDR3 spells CASSVGGHPNTEAFF. The CDR3, as DNA: TGCGCCAGCAGTGTGGGGGGACACCCGAACACTGAAGCTTTCTTT.

J is TRBJ2-1 and V is TRBV18; no reliable D call. V lost 3 bases, J lost 4 bases, and 10 bases lay in between. The CDR3 contains 14 residues. CDR1 and CDR2 from the germline V gene are KGHSH and LQKENI. CDR3 DNA sequence: TGTGCCAGCTCACCTCTGTCCCAATACAATGAGCAGTTCTTC. The encoded protein is CASSPLSQYNEQFF.

This clone showed up just a few times. In DNA form, the CDR3 reads TGCGCCAGCGGACTAGCCCCCGGGGAGCTGTTTTTT. Translation gives CASGLAPGELFF. The chain couples TRBV10-2 to TRBJ2-2; 8 bases map to TRBD2. The CDR3 extends over 12 amino acids. The germline V gene encodes CDR1 WSHSY and CDR2 SAAADI. The V and J ends lost 8 bases and 6 bases, in that order; junction bases with no gene match: 2.

The chain has TRBV7-3 and TRBJ1-1, with D possibly being TRBD1 (5 bases). Germline loops: CDR1 SGHTA, CDR2 FQGTGA. The V end lost 5 bases, the J end lost 1 base, and 11 bases lay between the germline ends. This CDR3 comprises 14 residues. CDR3 region: CASSLGRQNTEAFF. The CDR3 nucleotides are TGTGCCAGCAGCCTGGGACGGCAGAACACTGAAGCTTTCTTT.

The rearrangement uses TRBV7-3 and TRBJ2-3, with 10 bases fitting TRBD2. The CDR3 extends over 15 amino acids. Germline lookup yields CDR1 SGHTA and CDR2 FQGTGA. With V trimmed by 3 bases and J by 7 bases, 7 bases remained unmatched. CDR3 nucleotide sequence: TGTGCCAGCAGCTTTGGTCTAGCGGGAGTTTATACGCAGTATTTT. This sequence encodes CASSFGLAGVYTQYF. Full variable domain (outside the CDR3, taken from reference TRBV7-3 and TRBJ2-3): GAGVSQTPSNKVTEKGKYVELRCDPISGHTALYWYRQSLGQGPEFLIYFQGTGAADDSGLPNDRFFAVRPEGSVSTLKIQRTERGDSAVYLCASSFGLAGVYTQYFGPGTRLTVL.

The chain has TRBV7-4 and TRBJ1-1; D gene ambiguous. Trimming shortened V by 3 bases and J by 7 bases, and 6 bases separated the two germline ends. The CDR3 has 11 amino acids. CDR1 is SGHVT, CDR2 SQSDAQ, per germline. CDR3 in amino acids: CASSLGREAFF. CDR3 sequence (DNA): TGTGCCAGCAGCTTGGGCCGTGAAGCTTTCTTT.

This chain links TRBV28 with TRBJ2-6; D remains unclear. The CDR3 consists of 15 residues. CDR1 and CDR2 from the germline V gene are MDHEN and SYDVKM. V lost 5 bases, J lost 0 bases, and 8 bases lay in between. The CDR3, as DNA: TGTGCCAGCAGTCCGGCGGACTCTGGGGCCAACGTCCTGACTTTC. It encodes CASSPADSGANVLTF.

The CDR3, as DNA: TGTGCCAGCAGTTTATACTGGGGACAGGGGTTCGAGGACTACAATGAGCAGTTCTTC. Protein product: CASSLYWGQGFEDYNEQFF. The chain recombines TRBV27 with TRBJ2-1; 10 bases match TRBD1. Germline V gives CDR1 MNHEY, CDR2 SMNVEV (reference sequence). The CDR3 is made up of 19 amino acids. The J segment lost 3 bases and the V segment lost 1 base, leaving 12 bases of the junction unmatched.

V and J are TRBV5-1 and TRBJ2-7, with TRBD1 matching over 12 bases. This CDR3 is built from 15 residues. Germline V gives CDR1 SGHRS, CDR2 YFSETQ. J gave up 7 bases and V 4 bases, and 9 bases lay outside the gene matches. The CDR3 nucleotides are TGCGCCAGCAGCGCGCCGGGACAGGGGGCGAAAGAGCAGTACTTC. It translates to CASSAPGQGAKEQYF.

The CDR3 DNA follows: TGTGCCAGCACGTATATTGGGGACACCGGGGAGCTGTTTTTT. Amino acid sequence: CASTYIGDTGELFF. The chain joins TRBV2 to TRBJ2-2; D gene uncertain. There are 14 residues in the CDR3. Germline-derived CDR1 and CDR2 are SNHLY and FYNNEI. V was cut by 7 bases and J by 3 bases, with 12 bases left in between.

This clone was found many times. The CDR3 loop is CASSIRQDSAYEQYF. The CDR3 DNA reads as TGTGCCAGCAGTATCAGACAGGATTCAGCCTACGAGCAGTACTTC. The V call is TRBV27, the J call TRBJ2-7; tentatively, D is TRBD1 (6 bases). V was clipped by 5 bases and J by 2 bases, with 16 bases between them. This CDR3 is 15 amino acids long. Per the germline V gene, CDR1 is MNHEY and CDR2 is SMNVEV (reference sequence).

The V call is TRBV29-1, the J call TRBJ1-1; 9 positions agree with TRBD1. Germline V gene sequence: CDR1 SQVTM, CDR2 ANQGSEA. V was clipped by 4 bases and J by 4 bases; unmatched bases: 7. This CDR3 is built from 14 residues. CDR3 loop: CSVAGTGKRTEAFF. The CDR3 DNA sequence: TGCAGCGTTGCCGGGACAGGGAAACGCACTGAAGCTTTCTTT.

The chain has TRBV7-2 and TRBJ2-1, with D uncertain. Germline V gene lookup returns CDR1 SGHTA and CDR2 FQGNSA. Trimming stripped 0 bases from V and 7 bases from J, with 10 bases between. CDR3 length: 14 amino acids. CDR3 sequence reads: CASSLATSQNEQFF. The CDR3 nucleotides are TGTGCCAGCAGCTTAGCCACATCCCAGAATGAGCAGTTCTTC.

This clone was picked up a small number of times. This chain uses TRBV28 with TRBJ1-1; D perhaps matches TRBD1 (6 bases). V gave up 3 bases and J gave up 4 bases, with 15 bases separating them. Germline CDR1 and CDR2: MDHEN and SYDVKM. The CDR3 covers 15 residues. CDR3 sequence: CASSLGGAKSTEAFF. The CDR3 coding sequence is TGTGCCAGCAGTTTGGGGGGCGCGAAGTCCACTGAAGCTTTCTTT.

There are a few counts of this clone. The gene calls are TRBV10-3 and TRBJ1-1; D unclear. Per germline, CDR1 ENHRY and CDR2 SYGVKD. This CDR3 is 13 amino acids long. V was shortened by 5 bases and J by 7 bases, with 14 bases between the two germline ends. The CDR3 spells CAISRTGRGEAFF. The CDR3 coding sequence is TGTGCCATCAGTCGGACGGGTAGAGGTGAAGCTTTCTTT.

This clone appeared a single time. This chain connects TRBV2 to TRBJ2-2; TRBD1 matches at 8 bases. Germline lookup yields CDR1 SNHLY and CDR2 FYNNEI. The CDR3 runs to 16 residues. V lost 6 bases to trimming and J lost 5 bases; unmatched junction nucleotides: 11. In DNA form, the CDR3 reads TGTGCCAGCAGCCATCCAGGACAGGGCGTAACCGGGGAGCTGTTTTTT. Amino acids: CASSHPGQGVTGELFF.

The chain has TRBV19 and TRBJ2-7, with D possibly matching TRBD1 (6 bases). The CDR3 runs to 9 residues. Germline assignment: CDR1 LNHDA and CDR2 SQIVND (reference sequence). V was pared by 4 bases and J by 11 bases, with 6 bases between. CDR3 protein: CASSNREYF. In DNA, the CDR3 is TGTGCCAGTAGTAACAGGGAGTACTTC.

The chain carries TRBV7-8 and TRBJ2-7; a possible D gene is TRBD1 (5 bases). Germline CDR1 and CDR2: SGHVS and FQNEAQ. This CDR3 region has 16 residues. Trimming pared 5 bases from V and 0 bases from J, leaving 17 bases between. The chain's CDR3 is CASSLHRFSSSYEQYF. The CDR3 DNA reads as TGTGCCAGCAGCCTACACAGGTTTTCGAGCTCCTACGAGCAGTACTTC.

The V gene is TRBV2, the J gene TRBJ2-3; TRBD2 matches at 7 bases. Trimming at V came to 10 bases and at J to 5 bases, leaving 12 bases not matched to a gene. The CDR3 covers 14 residues. The germline V gene encodes CDR1 SNHLY and CDR2 FYNNEI. CDR3 in amino acids: CAKSPASGRDTQYF. The CDR3 DNA reads TGTGCCAAATCTCCGGCTAGCGGCAGAGATACGCAGTATTTT.